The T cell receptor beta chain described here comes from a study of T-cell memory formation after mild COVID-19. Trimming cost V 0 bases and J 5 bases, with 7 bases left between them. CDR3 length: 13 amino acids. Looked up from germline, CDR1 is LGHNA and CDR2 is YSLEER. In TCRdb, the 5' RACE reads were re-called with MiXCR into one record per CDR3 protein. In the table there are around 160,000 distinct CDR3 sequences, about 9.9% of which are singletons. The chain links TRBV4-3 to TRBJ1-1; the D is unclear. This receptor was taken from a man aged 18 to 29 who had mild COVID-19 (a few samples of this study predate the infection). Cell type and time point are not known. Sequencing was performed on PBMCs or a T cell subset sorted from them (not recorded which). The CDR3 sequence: CASSQERRTEAFF. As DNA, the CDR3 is TGCGCCAGCAGCCAAGAAAGAAGGACTGAAGCTTTCTTT.